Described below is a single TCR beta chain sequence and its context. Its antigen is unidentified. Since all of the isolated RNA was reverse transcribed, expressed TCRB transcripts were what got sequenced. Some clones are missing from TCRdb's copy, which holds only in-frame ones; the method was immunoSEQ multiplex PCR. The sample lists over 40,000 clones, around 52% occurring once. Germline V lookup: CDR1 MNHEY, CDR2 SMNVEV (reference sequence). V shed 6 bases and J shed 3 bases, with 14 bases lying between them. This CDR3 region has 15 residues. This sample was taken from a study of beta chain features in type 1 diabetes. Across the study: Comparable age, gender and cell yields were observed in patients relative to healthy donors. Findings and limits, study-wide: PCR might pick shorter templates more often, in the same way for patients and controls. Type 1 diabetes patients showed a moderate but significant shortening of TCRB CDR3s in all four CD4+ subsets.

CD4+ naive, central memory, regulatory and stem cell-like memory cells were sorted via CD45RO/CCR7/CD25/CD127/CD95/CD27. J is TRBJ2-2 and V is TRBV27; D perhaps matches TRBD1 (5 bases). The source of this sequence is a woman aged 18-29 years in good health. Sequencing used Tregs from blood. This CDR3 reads CASSAQGIHTGELFF. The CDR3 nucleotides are TGTGCCAGCAGCGCTCAGGGAATTCACACCGGGGAGCTGTTTTTT.